This T cell receptor (beta chain) was identified in a study of response to subunit inactivated influenza vaccine. General study results and limits: Each seasonal flu vaccination may recruit only limited new T cells, authors suggested.

CDR3 length: 14 amino acids. The germline gives CDR1 MGHRA, CDR2 YSYEKL. Trimming removed 4 bases from V and 7 bases from J; junction bases left unmatched: 8. MiXCR, applied by TCRdb to the RT-PCR reads, yields one record per CDR3 protein. In the table there are roughly 190,000 distinct CDR3 sequences, about 12% of which are singletons. A few counts support this clonotype. Its antigen is as yet unknown. This same sample was also part of a study on T cells expressing NK-cell markers. That paper notes: The authors made TCR beta cDNA libraries by 5'RACE template switching. This switching added a universal primer site and UMIs. Seven donors tested HCMV-seropositive and one tested seronegative among the eight sequenced. The sorts in several experiments were restricted to alpha-beta TCR T cells by an anti-gamma-delta TCR antibody. Once again these clonotypes came out on top in the CD3+CD56-NKG2C+ fraction of four donors.

This specimen was CD8+ T cells sorted from PBMCs, taken 12 days after vaccination. This clonotype originated in a middle-aged man who received an inactivated influenza vaccine. The V gene is TRBV4-1, the J gene TRBJ1-1; TRBD1 matches at 8 bases. The CDR3 DNA follows: TGCGCCAGCAGCCTTCAGGACAGGGAAGATGAAGCTTTCTTT. Amino acid sequence: CASSLQDREDEAFF.